This T cell receptor beta chain originates from a study of response to subunit inactivated influenza vaccine (dated by TCRdb to 2016 to 2018). In the study overall: Deep quantitative profiling of the T cell receptor repertoire was used in the study to follow responses to a trivalent subunit inactivated influenza vaccine. The paper's findings and limits, for the study overall: The authors proposed that each seasonal influenza vaccination may bring in only a limited number of new T cells.

A word on this clonotype: What antigen it recognizes has not been identified. No base quality information exists; no much larger clone differs at one position.

The germline V gene (reference sequence) sets CDR1 to SEHNR and CDR2 to FQNEAQ. The CDR3 contains 16 residues, cysteine and phenylalanine counted. This entry keeps only the CDR3 DNA: 48 bases, framed from base 1. V loses 1 base, J loses 2 bases, and the germline ends lie 13 bases apart. Library method: RT-PCR. Sequencer: Illumina HiSeq 2500. TCRdb reanalyzed the raw reads on its own, using fastp at Q25 for trimming and MiXCR for clone calling, and kept in-frame beta chains. Every distinct CDR3 protein forms one entry, paired with its most common genes and DNA. The sample table contains hundreds of thousands of distinct CDR3 sequences; only one count was recorded for more than 15% of them. Around 10% of the sample comes from the top ten.

The chain is encoded by TRBV7-9 joined to TRBJ2-3; matching of 6 bases hints at TRBD1 as the D gene. The material sequenced was PBMCs from blood, taken approximately 12 days after vaccination. The origin of this receptor is a man over 45 who received an inactivated influenza vaccine. Donor details come from another sample of the same person, matched by shared clones. The CDR3 loop reads CASSLGEGVPTDTQYF. The nucleotide sequence is given as TGTGCCAGCAGCTTAGGAGAGGGGGTCCCCACAGATACGCAGTATTTT.